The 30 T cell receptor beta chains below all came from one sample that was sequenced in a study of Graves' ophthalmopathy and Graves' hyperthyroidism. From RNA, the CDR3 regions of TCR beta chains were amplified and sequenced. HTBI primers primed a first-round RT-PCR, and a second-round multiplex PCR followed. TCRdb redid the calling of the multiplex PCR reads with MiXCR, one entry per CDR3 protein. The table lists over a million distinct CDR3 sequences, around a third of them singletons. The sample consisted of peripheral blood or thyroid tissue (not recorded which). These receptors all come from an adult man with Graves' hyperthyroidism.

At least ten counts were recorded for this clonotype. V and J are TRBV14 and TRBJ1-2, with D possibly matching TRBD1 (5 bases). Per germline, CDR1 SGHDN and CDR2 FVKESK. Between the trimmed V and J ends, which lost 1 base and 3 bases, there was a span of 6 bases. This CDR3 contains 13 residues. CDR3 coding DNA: TGTGCCAGCAGCCAAGGGGGGTACTATGGCTACACCTTC. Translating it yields CASSQGGYYGYTF.

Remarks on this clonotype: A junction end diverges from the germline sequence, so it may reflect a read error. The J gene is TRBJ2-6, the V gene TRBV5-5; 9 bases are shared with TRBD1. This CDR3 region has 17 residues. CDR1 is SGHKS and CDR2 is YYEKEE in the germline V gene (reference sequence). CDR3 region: CASSLNDRGSEANVLTF. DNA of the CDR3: TGTGCCAGCAGCTTGAATGACAGGGGGTCTGAGGCCAACGTCCTGACTTTC.

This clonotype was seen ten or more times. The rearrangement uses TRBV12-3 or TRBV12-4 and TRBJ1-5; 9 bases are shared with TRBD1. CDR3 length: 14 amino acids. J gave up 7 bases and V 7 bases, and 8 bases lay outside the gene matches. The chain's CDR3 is CASTDTGGGQPQHF. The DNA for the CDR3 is TGTGCCAGCACCGACACAGGGGGCGGCCAGCCCCAGCATTTT.

Here the CDR3 reads CARELGPNNSPLHF. For the CDR3, the DNA is TGTGCTAGAGAGCTGGGACCGAATAATTCACCCCTCCACTTT. The rearrangement links TRBV9 to TRBJ1-6, with D possibly TRBD1 on 5 matching bases. The CDR3 extends over 14 amino acids. Germline CDR1 reads SGDLS; CDR2 reads YYNGEE.

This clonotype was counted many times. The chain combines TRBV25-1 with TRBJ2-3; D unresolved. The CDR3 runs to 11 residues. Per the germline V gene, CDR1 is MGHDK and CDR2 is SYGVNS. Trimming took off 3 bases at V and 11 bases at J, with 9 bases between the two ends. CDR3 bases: TGTGCCAGCAGTGAGGGCGTTCTGCAGTATTTT. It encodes CASSEGVLQYF.

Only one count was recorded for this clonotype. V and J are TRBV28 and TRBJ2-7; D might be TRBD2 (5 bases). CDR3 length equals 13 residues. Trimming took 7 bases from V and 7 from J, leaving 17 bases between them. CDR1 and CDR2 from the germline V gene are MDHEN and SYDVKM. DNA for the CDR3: TGTGCCAGCACCGAGAGGGCCAGAGGTGAGCAGTACTTC. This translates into CASTERARGEQYF.

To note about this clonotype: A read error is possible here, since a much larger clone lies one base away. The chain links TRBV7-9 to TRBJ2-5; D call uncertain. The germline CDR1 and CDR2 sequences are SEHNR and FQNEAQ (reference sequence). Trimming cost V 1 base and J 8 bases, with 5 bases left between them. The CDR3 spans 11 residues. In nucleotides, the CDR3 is TGTGCCAGCAGCTTAGTGTATACCCAGTACTTC. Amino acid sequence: CASSLVYTQYF.

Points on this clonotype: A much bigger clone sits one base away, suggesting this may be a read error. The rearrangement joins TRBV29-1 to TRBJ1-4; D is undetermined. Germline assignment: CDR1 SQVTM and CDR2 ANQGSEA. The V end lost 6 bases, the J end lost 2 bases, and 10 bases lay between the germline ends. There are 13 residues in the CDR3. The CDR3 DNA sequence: TGCAGCGTCCGTATGACGACTAATGAAAAACTGTTTTTT. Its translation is CSVRMTTNEKLFF.

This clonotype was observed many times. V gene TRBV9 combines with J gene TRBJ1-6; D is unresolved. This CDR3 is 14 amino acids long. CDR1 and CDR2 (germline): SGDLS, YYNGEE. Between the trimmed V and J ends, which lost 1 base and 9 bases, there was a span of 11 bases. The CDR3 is CASSVLAAPSPLHF. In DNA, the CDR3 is TGTGCCAGCAGCGTACTGGCGGCTCCTTCACCCCTCCACTTT.

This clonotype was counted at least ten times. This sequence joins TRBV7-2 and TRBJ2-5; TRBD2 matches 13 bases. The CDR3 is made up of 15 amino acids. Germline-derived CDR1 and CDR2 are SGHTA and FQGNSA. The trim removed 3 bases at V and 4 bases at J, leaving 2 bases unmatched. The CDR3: CASSLWTSGGETQYF. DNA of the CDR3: TGTGCCAGCAGCTTGTGGACTAGCGGGGGAGAGACCCAGTACTTC.

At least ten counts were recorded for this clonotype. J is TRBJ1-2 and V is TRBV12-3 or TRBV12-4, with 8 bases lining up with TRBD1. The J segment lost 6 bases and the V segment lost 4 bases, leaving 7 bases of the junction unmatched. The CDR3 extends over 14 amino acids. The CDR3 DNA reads TGTGCCAGCAGTTGGACGACAGGGGCTGATGGCTACACCTTC. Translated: CASSWTTGADGYTF.

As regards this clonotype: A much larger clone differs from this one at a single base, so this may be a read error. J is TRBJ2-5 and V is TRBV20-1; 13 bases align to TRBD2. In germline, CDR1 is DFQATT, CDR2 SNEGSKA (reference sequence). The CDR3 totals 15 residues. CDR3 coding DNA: TGCGGTGCTAGAGATGGGACTAGCGGGGAAGAGACCCAGTACTTC. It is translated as CGARDGTSGEETQYF.

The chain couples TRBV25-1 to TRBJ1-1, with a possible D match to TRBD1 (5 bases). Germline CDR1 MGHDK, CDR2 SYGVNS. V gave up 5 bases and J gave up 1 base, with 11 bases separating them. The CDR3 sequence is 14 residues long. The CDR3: CASSLWGGNTEAFF. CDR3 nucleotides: TGTGCCAGCAGTTTATGGGGGGGGAACACTGAAGCTTTCTTT.

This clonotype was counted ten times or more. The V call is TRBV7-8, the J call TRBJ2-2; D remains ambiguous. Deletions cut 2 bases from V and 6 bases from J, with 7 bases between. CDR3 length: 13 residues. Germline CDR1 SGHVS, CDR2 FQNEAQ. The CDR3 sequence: CASSLLVAGELFF. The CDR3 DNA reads TGTGCCAGCAGCTTACTTGTTGCCGGGGAGCTGTTTTTT.

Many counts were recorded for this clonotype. The CDR3 sequence: CAISGYREQYF. CDR3 nucleotide sequence: TGTGCCATCTCAGGCTATCGGGAGCAGTACTTC. This rearrangement joins TRBV10-3 to TRBJ2-7; no reliable D call. Trimming removed 8 bases at V and 7 bases at J, with 12 bases between. The CDR3 totals 11 residues. Looked up from germline, CDR1 is ENHRY and CDR2 is SYGVKD.

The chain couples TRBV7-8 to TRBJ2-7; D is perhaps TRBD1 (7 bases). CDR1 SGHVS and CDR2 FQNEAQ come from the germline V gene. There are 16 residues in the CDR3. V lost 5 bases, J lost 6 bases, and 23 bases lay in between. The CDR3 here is CASSGGTALGAVEQYF. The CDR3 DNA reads TGTGCCAGCAGCGGAGGGACAGCTCTTGGCGCGGTCGAGCAGTACTTC.

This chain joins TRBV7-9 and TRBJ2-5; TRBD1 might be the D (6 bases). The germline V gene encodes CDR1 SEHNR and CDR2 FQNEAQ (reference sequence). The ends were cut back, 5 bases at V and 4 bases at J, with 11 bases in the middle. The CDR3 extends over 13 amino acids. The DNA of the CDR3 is TGTGCCAGCAGCCGCACGACAGGAGAGACCCAGTACTTC. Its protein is CASSRTTGETQYF. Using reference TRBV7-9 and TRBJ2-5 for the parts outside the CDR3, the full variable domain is DTGVSQNPRHKITKRGQNVTFRCDPISEHNRLYWYRQTLGQGPEFLTYFQNEAQLEKSRLLSDRFSAERPKGSFSTLEIQRTEQGDSAMYLCASSRTTGETQYFGPGTRLLVL.

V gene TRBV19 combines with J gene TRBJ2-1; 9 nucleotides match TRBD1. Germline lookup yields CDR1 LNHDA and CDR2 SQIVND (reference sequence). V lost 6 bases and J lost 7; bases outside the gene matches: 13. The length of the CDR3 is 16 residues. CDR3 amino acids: CASSQLTGGAKNEQFF. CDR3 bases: TGTGCCAGTAGCCAACTTACAGGGGGCGCAAAAAATGAGCAGTTCTTC.

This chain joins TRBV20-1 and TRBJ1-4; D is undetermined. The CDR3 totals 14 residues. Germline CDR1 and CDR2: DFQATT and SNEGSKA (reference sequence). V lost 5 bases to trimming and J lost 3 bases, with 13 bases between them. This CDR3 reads CSAASGMSNEKLFF. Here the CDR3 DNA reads TGCAGTGCTGCTAGCGGGATGTCTAATGAAAAACTGTTTTTT.

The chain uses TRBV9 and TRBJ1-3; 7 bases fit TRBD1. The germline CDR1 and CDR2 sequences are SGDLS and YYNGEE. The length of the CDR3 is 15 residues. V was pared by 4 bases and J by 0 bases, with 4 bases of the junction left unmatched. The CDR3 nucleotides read TGTGCCAGCAGCCTGACAGGGCTCTCTGGAAACACCATATATTTT. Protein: CASSLTGLSGNTIYF.

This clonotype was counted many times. CDR3 bases: TGTGCCAGCAGCTTAGGAGGGTTCGGAAATGGCTACACCTTC. This translates into CASSLGGFGNGYTF. The J gene is TRBJ1-2, the V gene TRBV7-9; the D is unclear. CDR1 and CDR2 from the germline V gene are SEHNR and FQNEAQ (reference sequence). Trimming stripped 1 base from V and 6 bases from J, with 12 bases between. The CDR3 loop spans 14 amino acids.

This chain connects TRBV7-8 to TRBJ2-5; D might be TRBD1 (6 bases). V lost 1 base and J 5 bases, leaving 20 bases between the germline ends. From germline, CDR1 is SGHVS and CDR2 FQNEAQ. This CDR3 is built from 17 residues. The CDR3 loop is CASSLVRIGGRQETQYF. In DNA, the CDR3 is TGTGCCAGCAGCTTAGTAAGGATTGGGGGCCGGCAGGAGACCCAGTACTTC.

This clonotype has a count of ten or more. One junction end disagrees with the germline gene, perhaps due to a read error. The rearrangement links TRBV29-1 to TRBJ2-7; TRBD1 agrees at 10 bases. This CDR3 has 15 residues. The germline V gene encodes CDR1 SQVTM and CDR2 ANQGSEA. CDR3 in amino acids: CSVEAPDRGGYEQYF. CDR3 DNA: TGCAGCGTCGAAGCGCCGGACAGGGGGGGGTACGAGCAGTACTTC.

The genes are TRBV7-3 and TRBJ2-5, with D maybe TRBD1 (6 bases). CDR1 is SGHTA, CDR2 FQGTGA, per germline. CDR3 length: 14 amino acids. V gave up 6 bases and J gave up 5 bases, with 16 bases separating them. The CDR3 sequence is CASSFLGQMETQYF. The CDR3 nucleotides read TGTGCCAGCAGTTTTTTGGGACAAATGGAGACCCAGTACTTC.

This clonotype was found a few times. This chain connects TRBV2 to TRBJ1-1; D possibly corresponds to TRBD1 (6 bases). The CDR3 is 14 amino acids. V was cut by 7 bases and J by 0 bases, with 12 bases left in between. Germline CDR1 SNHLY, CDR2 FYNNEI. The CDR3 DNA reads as TGTGCCAGCATGGACAGCCTAATGAACACTGAAGCTTTCTTT. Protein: CASMDSLMNTEAFF.

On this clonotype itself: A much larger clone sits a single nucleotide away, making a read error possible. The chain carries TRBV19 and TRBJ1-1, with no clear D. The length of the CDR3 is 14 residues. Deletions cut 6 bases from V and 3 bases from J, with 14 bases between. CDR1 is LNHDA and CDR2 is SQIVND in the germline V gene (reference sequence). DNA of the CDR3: TGTGCCAGTAGAAAAGGGTATGGGGACACTGAAGCTTTCTTT. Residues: CASRKGYGDTEAFF. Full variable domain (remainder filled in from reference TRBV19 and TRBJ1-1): DGGITQSPKYLFRKEGQNVTLSCEQNLNHDAMYWYRQDPGQGLRLIYYSQIVNDFQKGDIAEGYSVSREKKESFPLTVTSAQKNPTAFYLCASRKGYGDTEAFFGQGTRLTVV.

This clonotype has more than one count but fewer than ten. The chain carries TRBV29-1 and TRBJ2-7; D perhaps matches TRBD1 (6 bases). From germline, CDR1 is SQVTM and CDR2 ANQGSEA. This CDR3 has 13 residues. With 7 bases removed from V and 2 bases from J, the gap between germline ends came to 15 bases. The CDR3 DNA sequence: TGCAGCGCCATCCTGGACAGCCCCTACGAGCAGTACTTC. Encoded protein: CSAILDSPYEQYF.

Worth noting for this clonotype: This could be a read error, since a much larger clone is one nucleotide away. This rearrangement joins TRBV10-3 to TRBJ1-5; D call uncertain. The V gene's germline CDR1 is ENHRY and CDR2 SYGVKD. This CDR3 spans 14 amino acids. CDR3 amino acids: CASSAGPPVQPQHF. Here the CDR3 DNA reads TGTGCCAGCAGTGCCGGACCCCCGGTTCAGCCCCAGCATTTT.

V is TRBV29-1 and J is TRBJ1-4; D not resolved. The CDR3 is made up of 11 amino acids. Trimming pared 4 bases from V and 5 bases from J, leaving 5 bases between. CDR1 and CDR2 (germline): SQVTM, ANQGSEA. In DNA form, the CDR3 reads TGCAGCGTTGCAGGAAATGAAAAACTGTTTTTT. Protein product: CSVAGNEKLFF.

The CDR3 bases are TGCAGTGCCCGCAAGAACACCGGGGAGCTGTTTTTT. Its protein is CSARKNTGELFF. The rearrangement uses TRBV20-1 and TRBJ2-2; D uncertain. Germline V CDR1 and CDR2: DFQATT, SNEGSKA (reference sequence). With 6 bases removed from V and 1 base from J, the gap between germline ends came to 6 bases. The CDR3 totals 12 residues.